This TCR beta chain was identified in a study of control samples from healthy donors and cancer patients. The ends lost 3 bases at V and 8 bases at J; junction bases unmatched: 13. The germline V gene has CDR1 DFQATT and CDR2 SNEGSKA (reference sequence). There are 16 residues in the CDR3. Here immunoSEQ multiplex PCR was the method, and the copy in TCRdb shows in-frame clones only, minus some. The sample has 150,000 or so clones, about 94% seen once. V is TRBV20-1 and J is TRBJ2-4; TRBD2 matches 10 bases. Sequencing used blood. The TCR comes from a man aged 35-49 years in good health. The CDR3 protein is CSASGRAGGLAYIQYF. Here the CDR3 DNA reads TGCAGTGCTAGTGGGAGAGCGGGGGGGCTGGCGTACATTCAGTACTTC.